Listed below are T cell receptor beta chains from one sample, sequenced in a study of blood T cell repertoires in COVID-19. The assay was immunoSEQ multiplex PCR, and TCRdb's table has in-frame clones only and misses some. The table lists under 250,000 clones, more than 65% of them singletons. The specimen sequenced was peripheral blood. Source of these receptors: a man aged 45-65 years with active or convalescent COVID-19. Both conserved end residues are part of each CDR3. A D gene is named only where the DNA matches it firmly. Clone size is stated in some rows and not others, as once, few, many or a class when expanded.

V gene	D gene	J gene	clone size	CDR3 length	CDR3 protein	CDR3 DNA
TRBV7-8	-	TRBJ1-5	-	15	CASSLDLSYNQPQHF	TGTGCCAGCAGCTTAGATCTTTCGTACAATCAGCCCCAGCATTTT
TRBV5-5	TRBD2	TRBJ2-1	-	15	CASSLSSGGFNEQFF	TGTGCCAGCAGCTTGAGTAGCGGGGGTTTCAATGAGCAGTTCTTC
TRBV27	TRBD1	TRBJ1-2	-	14	CASSLDRVLGGYTF	TGTGCCAGCAGTTTGGACAGGGTATTGGGGGGCTACACCTTC
TRBV19	-	TRBJ1-1	-	15	CASSIDPGRGTEAFF	TGTGCCAGTAGTATAGATCCCGGACGGGGCACTGAAGCTTTCTTT
TRBV19	TRBD1	TRBJ2-5	-	12	CASRDSGRAQYF	TGTGCCAGCAGGGACAGCGGCAGGGCCCAGTACTTC
TRBV7-2	TRBD1	TRBJ1-2	-	13	CASSTGQGYGYTF	TGTGCCAGCAGCACCGGACAGGGGTATGGCTACACCTTC
TRBV19	-	TRBJ1-3	-	12	CASTLSGNTIYF	TGTGCCAGTACCCTCTCCGGAAACACCATATATTTT
TRBV5-1	-	TRBJ2-3	-	16	CASSPSRGKPTDTQYF	TGCGCCAGCAGCCCCTCCAGGGGAAAACCCACAGATACGCAGTATTTT
TRBV7-3	-	TRBJ1-5	-	20	CASSPSQGARAGYSNQPRHF	TGTGCCAGCAGCCCTAGTCAAGGGGCCAGGGCTGGATATAGCAATCAGCCCCGGCATTTT
TRBV18	TRBD1	TRBJ1-1	-	14	CASSPGTGGTEAFF	TGTGCCAGCTCACCGGGGACAGGGGGAACTGAAGCTTTCTTT
TRBV24-1	-	TRBJ1-5	few	19	CATSDLARAALGGNQPQHF	TGTGCCACCAGTGATTTGGCCAGGGCAGCCCTTGGTGGCAATCAGCCCCAGCATTTT
TRBV7-9	TRBD1	TRBJ1-4	-	15	CASSFWGQSDEKLFF	TGTGCCAGCAGCTTCTGGGGACAGTCGGATGAAAAACTGTTTTTT
TRBV6-1	TRBD1	TRBJ2-1	-	20	CASSDKNTPNAGQGYNEQFF	TGTGCCAGCAGTGACAAGAATACCCCCAACGCAGGACAGGGTTACAATGAGCAGTTCTTC
TRBV25-1	TRBD1	TRBJ1-6	-	14	CASSQTGRNSPLHF	TGTGCCAGCAGTCAGACAGGGAGAAATTCACCCCTCCACTTT
TRBV6-6	-	TRBJ1-5	-	18	CASSLTGPPSQGNQPQHF	TGTGCCAGCAGTCTTACAGGGCCACCGTCCCAGGGCAATCAGCCCCAGCATTTT
TRBV28	-	TRBJ1-5	-	14	CASSFGLSSQPQHF	TGTGCCAGCAGTTTCGGACTGTCAAGTCAGCCCCAGCATTTT
TRBV5-1	TRBD1	TRBJ1-1	-	16	CASSLRGTGMNTEAFF	TGCGCCAGCAGCCTCCGGGGGACAGGGATGAACACTGAAGCTTTCTTT
TRBV7-3	-	TRBJ1-1	once	13	CASSLTRDTEAFF	TGTGCCAGCAGCTTAACCCGGGACACTGAAGCTTTCTTT
TRBV7-2	-	TRBJ1-2	-	12	CASSLFQYGYTF	TGTGCCAGCAGCTTATTCCAGTATGGCTACACCTTC
TRBV9	-	TRBJ2-6	once	15	CASSTLISGANVLTF	TGTGCCAGCAGCACTCTCATCTCTGGGGCCAACGTCCTGACTTTC
TRBV28	-	TRBJ2-5	-	16	CASSVTGPNREETQYF	TGTGCCAGCAGTGTGACCGGGCCCAACAGGGAAGAGACCCAGTACTTC
TRBV7-3	TRBD1	TRBJ1-2	-	13	CASSLVTGVGYTF	TGTGCCAGCAGTTTAGTGACAGGGGTCGGCTACACCTTC